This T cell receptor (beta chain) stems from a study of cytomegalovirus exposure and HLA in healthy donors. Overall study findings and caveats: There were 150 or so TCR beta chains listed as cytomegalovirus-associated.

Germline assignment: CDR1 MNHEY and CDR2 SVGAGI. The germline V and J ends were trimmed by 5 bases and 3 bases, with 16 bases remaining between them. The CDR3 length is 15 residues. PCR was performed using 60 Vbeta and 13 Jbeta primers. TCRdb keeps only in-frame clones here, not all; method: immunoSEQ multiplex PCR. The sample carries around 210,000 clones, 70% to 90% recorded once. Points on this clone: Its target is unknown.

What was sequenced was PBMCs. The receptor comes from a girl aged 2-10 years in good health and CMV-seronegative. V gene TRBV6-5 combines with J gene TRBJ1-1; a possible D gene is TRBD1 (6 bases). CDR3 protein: CASSISTGAHTEAFF. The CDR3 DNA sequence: TGTGCCAGCAGTATCTCGACAGGCGCGCACACTGAAGCTTTCTTT.